This T cell receptor (beta chain) was sequenced in a study of beta chain features in type 1 diabetes (dated by TCRdb to the late 2010s). For the wider study: Mean age, gender distribution, total cell number and subset yield were not different between patients and healthy donors. A total of around 110,000,000 sorted cells were examined across all samples, and RNA yield correlated strongly with the number of cells per subset. In the study, TCRB repertoires of sorted circulating CD4+ T cell subsets from recently diagnosed type 1 diabetes patients were compared with those of matched healthy donors. Regulatory and stem cell-like memory subsets were isolated from only 8 patients and roughly eight healthy donors, whereas naive and central memory subsets came from all 30 or so donors.

Each donor gave one peripheral blood draw, averaging approximately 120 mL, which was collected into heparinised tubes. Using a panel that included CD45RO, CCR7, CD25, CD127, CD95 and CD27, naive, central memory, regulatory and stem cell-like memory CD4+ T cells were sorted on a BD FACSAria II. All sorted populations exceeded 95% purity. PBMCs were isolated right away by Lymphoprep density gradient centrifugation and were stained directly, without culture. So that batch effects would be minimized, each experiment stained and sorted samples in pairs, pairing one healthy donor with one patient. A remark on this clone: Its antigen has not been determined. No qualities accompany the bases; no much larger clone lies one base away.

The entire amount of isolated RNA was reverse transcribed using the High Capacity cDNA Reverse Transcription Kit, so the sequenced TCRB transcripts were expressed ones. Deep immunoSEQ sequencing was applied to naive, central memory and regulatory T cell samples, giving an average of around 3.8 million total reads per sample. Sorted cells were lysed in RLT buffer, and RNA was extracted using DNase-treated RNeasy Micro or Mini kits according to cell number. To prevent cross-contamination, each cell subset was processed individually, whereas patient and healthy donor samples were processed jointly. Using the immunoSEQ multiplex PCR, TCRB sequences were amplified from cDNA into 87-bp fragments spanning the CDR3 region. The amplicons were sequenced using the Illumina HiSeq platform. In the source study's methods: Synthetic template baselines were used to correct PCR bias computationally, reads within Hamming distance 2 were collapsed, and singletons that could not be merged were discarded. Reads were aligned to IMGT to assign V, D and J genes, CDR3 length, and insertions or deletions at six rearrangement sites. Clonotype counts were normalized to sorted cell number within each subset before computing true diversity and Gini coefficients with the tcR R package. The overlap coefficient, calculated on TCRB nucleotide sequences, was used to quantify repertoire sharing. In TCRdb, the immuneACCESS table is reduced to in-frame sequences with V and J assigned. These tables do not hold every clone; where another copy was compared, an unresolved V gene accounts for under half, and the others remain unexplained. That table gives V, J and clone size, and the DNA gave D and trimming. The sample profile shows roughly 350,000 clones; 8% to 10% of them were found once. The ten largest account for about 0.64% of the sample.

Paper-wide results and their limitations: The naive, central memory and regulatory TCRB repertoires appeared to resemble one another more closely among patients than among healthy donors. PCR might favor shorter templates, but patient and control samples were amplified and corrected together, so any skew would affect both groups equally. HLA sub-analyses involved small numbers of individuals, so any influence of HLA type on TCRB rearrangement remained unresolved. Because cDNA was sequenced instead of genomic DNA, highly expressing activated cells could be over-represented, though the groups showed no difference in activation or CD3 levels. Patients with type 1 diabetes made fewer insertions and deleted more nucleotides at VDJ recombination sites, implying thymic rearrangement abnormalities. In all four CD4+ subsets, TCRB CDR3 length was moderately but significantly shorter in type 1 diabetes patients.

Sequences SGHTA (CDR1) and FQGTGA (CDR2) are obtained from the germline V gene. The germline V end is reduced by 1 base and the J end by 4 bases; junction bases left unmatched: 5. The CDR3 sequence holds 15 residues, the cysteine and phenylalanine included. Left in the record is the CDR3 DNA by itself, 45 bases read in frame from the first base. This clonotype originated in a man aged 25 to 40 with type 1 diabetes. Sequencing was carried out using central memory CD4+ T cells from blood. This sequence uses TRBV7-3 and TRBJ2-5; TRBD1 agrees with 8 junctional bases. The CDR3 region reads CASSLNGQGRETQYF. The nucleotide sequence reads as follows: TGTGCCAGCAGCTTAAACGGACAGGGAAGAGAGACCCAGTACTTC.